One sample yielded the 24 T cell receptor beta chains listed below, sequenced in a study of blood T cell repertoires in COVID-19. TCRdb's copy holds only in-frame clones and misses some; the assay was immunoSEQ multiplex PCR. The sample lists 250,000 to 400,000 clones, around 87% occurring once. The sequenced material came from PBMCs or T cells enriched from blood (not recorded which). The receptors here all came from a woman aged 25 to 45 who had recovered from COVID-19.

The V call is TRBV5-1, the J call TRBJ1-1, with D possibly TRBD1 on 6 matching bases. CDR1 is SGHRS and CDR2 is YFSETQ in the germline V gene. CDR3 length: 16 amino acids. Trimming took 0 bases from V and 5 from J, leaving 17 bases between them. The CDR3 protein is CASSLGGDLRGTEAFF. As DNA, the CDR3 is TGCGCCAGCAGCTTGGGAGGGGACCTTAGGGGGACTGAAGCTTTCTTT.

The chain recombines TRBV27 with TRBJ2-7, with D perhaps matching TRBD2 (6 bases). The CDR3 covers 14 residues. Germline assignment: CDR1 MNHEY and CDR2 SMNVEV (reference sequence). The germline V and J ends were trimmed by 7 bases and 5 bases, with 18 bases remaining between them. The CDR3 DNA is TGTGCCAGCAATCGGGGGAGGTTCGGGGACGAGCAGTACTTC. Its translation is CASNRGRFGDEQYF.

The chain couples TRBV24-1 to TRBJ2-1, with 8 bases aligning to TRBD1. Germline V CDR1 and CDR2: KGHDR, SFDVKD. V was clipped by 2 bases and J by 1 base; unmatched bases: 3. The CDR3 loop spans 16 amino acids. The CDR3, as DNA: TGTGCCACCAGTGATTCTCGACAGGGGTCCTACAATGAGCAGTTCTTC. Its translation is CATSDSRQGSYNEQFF.

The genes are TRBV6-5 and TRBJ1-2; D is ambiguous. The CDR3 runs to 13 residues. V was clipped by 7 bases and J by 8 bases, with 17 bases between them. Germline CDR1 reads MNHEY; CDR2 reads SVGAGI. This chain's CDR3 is CASTDLAKGGYTF. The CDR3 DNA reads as TGTGCCAGCACCGACTTAGCCAAAGGAGGCTACACCTTC.

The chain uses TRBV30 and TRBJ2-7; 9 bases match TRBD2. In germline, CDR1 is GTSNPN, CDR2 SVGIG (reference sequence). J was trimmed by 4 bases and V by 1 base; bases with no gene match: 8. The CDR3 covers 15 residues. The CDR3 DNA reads TGTGCCTGGAGTGCCTCTAGCGGGGCGATTTACGAGCAGTACTTC. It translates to CAWSASSGAIYEQYF. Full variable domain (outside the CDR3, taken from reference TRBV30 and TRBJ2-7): SQTIHQWPATLVQPVGSPLSLECTVEGTSNPNLYWYRQAAGRGLQLLFYSVGIGQISSEVPQNLSASRPQDRQFILSSKKLLLSDSGFYLCAWSASSGAIYEQYFGPGTRLTVT.

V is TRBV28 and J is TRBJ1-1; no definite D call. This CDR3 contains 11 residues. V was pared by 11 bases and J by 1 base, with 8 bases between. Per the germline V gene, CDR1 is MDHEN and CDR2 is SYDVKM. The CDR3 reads CAVTENTEAFF. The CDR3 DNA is TGTGCCGTTACAGAGAACACTGAAGCTTTCTTT.

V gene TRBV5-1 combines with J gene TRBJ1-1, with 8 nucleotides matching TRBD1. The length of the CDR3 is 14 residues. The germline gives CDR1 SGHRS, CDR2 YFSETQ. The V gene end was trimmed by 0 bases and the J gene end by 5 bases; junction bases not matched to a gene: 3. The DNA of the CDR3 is TGCGCCAGCAGCTTGGGGGACAGGCAAACTGAAGCTTTCTTT. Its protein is CASSLGDRQTEAFF.

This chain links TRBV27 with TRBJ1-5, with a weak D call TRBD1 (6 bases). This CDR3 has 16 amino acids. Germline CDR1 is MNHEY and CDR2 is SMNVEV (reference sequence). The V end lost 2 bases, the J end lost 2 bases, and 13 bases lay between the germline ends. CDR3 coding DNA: TGTGCCAGCAGTTTAAGAGGGGGATTAGGCAATCAGCCCCAGCATTTT. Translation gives CASSLRGGLGNQPQHF.

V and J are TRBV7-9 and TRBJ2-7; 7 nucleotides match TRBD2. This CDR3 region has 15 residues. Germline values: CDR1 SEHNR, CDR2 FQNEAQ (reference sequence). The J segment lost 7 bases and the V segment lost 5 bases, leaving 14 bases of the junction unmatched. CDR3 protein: CASSLRTGGIGEQYF. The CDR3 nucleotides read TGTGCCAGCAGCCTACGGACGGGAGGAATTGGGGAGCAGTACTTC.

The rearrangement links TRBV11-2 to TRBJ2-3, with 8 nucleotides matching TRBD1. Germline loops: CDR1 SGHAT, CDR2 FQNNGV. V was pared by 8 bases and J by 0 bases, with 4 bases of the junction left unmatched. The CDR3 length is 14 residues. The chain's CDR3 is CASGQGPSTDTQYF. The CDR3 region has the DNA TGTGCCAGCGGACAGGGACCAAGCACAGATACGCAGTATTTT.

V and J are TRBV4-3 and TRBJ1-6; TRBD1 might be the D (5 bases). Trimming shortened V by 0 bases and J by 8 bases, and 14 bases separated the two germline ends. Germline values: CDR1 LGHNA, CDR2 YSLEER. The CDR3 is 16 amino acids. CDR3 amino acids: CASSQEAGQDYSPLHF. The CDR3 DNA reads TGCGCCAGCAGCCAAGAAGCTGGACAAGACTATTCACCCCTCCACTTT.

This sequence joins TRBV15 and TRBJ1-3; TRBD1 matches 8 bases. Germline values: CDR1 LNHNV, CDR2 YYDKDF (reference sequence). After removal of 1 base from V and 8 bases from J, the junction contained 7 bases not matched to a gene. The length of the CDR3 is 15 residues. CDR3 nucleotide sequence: TGTGCCACCAGCAGAGTCTCAGGGGGCACGGACACCATATATTTT. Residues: CATSRVSGGTDTIYF.

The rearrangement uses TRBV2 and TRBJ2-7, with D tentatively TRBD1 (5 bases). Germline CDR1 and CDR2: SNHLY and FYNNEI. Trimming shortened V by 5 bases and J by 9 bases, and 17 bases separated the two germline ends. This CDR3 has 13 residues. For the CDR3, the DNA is TGTGCCAGCAGTTGGAACGCGAACCAGGGGCAGTACTTC. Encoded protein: CASSWNANQGQYF.

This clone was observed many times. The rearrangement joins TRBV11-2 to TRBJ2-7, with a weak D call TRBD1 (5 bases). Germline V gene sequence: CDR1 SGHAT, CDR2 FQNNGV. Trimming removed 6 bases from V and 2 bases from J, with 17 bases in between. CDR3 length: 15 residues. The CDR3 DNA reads TGTGCCAGCAGGCTACAGGACGTAGAAACCTACGAGCAGTACTTC. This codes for CASRLQDVETYEQYF.

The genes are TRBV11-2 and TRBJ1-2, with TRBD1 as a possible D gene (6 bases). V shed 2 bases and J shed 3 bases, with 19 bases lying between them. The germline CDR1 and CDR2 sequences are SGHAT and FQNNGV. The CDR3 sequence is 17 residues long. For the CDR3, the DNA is TGTGCCAGCAGCTTAACTCGCTCATGGGGGCGGGACTATGGCTACACCTTC. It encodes CASSLTRSWGRDYGYTF.

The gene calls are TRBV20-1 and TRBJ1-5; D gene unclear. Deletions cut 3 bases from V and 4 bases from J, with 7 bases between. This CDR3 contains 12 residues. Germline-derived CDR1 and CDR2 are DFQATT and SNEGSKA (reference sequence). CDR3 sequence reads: CSASGGNQPQHF. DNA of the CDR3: TGCAGTGCTAGTGGAGGGAATCAGCCCCAGCATTTT.

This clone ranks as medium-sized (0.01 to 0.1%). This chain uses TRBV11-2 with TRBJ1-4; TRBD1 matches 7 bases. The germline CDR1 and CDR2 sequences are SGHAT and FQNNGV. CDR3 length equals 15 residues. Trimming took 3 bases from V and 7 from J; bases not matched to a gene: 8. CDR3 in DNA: TGTGCCAGCAGCTTGGTTGAAGGGGGCCGTGAAAAACTGTTTTTT. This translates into CASSLVEGGREKLFF.

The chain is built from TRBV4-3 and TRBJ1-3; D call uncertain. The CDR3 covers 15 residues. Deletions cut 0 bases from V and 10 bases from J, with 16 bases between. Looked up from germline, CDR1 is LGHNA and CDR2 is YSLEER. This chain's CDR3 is CASSQDFAPPGTIYF. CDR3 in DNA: TGCGCCAGCAGCCAAGATTTCGCCCCCCCGGGGACCATATATTTT.

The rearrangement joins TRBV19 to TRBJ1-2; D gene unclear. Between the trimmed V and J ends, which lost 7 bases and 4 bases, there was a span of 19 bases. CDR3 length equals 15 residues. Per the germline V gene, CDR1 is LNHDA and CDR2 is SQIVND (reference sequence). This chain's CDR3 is CASTLLASVPYGYTF. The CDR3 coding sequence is TGTGCCAGTACTCTACTCGCATCGGTGCCCTATGGCTACACCTTC.

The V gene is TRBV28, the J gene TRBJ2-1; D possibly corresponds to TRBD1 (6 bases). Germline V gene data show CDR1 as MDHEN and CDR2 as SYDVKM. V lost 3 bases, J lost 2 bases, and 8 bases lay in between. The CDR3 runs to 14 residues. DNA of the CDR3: TGTGCCAGCAGTTTTGGGGACACCTACAATGAGCAGTTCTTC. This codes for CASSFGDTYNEQFF.

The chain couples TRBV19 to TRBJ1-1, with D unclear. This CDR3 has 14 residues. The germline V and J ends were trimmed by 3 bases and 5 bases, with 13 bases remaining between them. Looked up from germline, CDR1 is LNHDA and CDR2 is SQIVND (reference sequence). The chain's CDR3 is CASSIWGVRTEAFF. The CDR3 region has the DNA TGTGCCAGTAGTATTTGGGGAGTGAGGACTGAAGCTTTCTTT.

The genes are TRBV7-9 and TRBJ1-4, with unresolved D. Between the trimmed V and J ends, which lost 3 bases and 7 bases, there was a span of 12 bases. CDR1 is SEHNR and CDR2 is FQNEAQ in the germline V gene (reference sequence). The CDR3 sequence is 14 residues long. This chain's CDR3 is CASSLDRVAEKLFF. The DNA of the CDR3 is TGTGCCAGCAGCTTGGATCGGGTTGCTGAAAAACTGTTTTTT.

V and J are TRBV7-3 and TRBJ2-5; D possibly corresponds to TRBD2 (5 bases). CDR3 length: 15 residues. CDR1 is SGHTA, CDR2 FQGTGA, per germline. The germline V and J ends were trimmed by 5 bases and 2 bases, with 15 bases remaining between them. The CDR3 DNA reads TGTGCCAGCAGCCCCTCCGGGGTCAGACAAGAGACCCAGTACTTC. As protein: CASSPSGVRQETQYF.

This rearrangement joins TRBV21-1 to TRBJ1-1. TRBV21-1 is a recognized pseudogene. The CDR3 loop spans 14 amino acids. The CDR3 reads CASSKSPSNTEAFF. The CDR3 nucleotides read TGTGCCAGCAGCAAATCTCCTAGTAACACTGAAGCTTTCTTT.